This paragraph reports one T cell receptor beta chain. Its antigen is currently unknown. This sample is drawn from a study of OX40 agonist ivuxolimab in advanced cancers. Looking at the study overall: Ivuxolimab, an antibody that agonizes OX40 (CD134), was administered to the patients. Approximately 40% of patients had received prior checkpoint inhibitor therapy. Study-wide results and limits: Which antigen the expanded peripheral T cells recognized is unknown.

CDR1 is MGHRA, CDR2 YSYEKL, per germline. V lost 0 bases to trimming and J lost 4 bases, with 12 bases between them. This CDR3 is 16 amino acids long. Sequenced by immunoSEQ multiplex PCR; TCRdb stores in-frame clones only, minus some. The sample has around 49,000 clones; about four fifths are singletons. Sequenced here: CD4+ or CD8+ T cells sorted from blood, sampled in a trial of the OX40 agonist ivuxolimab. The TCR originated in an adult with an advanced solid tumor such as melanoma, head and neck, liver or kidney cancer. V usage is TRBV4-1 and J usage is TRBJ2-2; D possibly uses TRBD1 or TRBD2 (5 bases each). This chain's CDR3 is CASSQEVQRGTGELFF. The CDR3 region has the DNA TGCGCCAGCAGCCAAGAAGTCCAGAGGGGCACCGGGGAGCTGTTTTTT.